This T cell receptor beta chain was sequenced in a study of control samples from healthy donors and cancer patients. The protocol was immunoSEQ multiplex PCR, while the TCRdb copy is restricted to in-frame clones and leaves out a portion. The table has tens of thousands of clones, about 93% seen once. The CDR3 covers 10 residues. Per the germline V gene, CDR1 is DFQATT and CDR2 is SNEGSKA (reference sequence). V lost 4 bases, J lost 6 bases, and 7 bases lay in between. The sample was blood. J is TRBJ2-7 and V is TRBV20-1, with D possibly TRBD2 on 5 matching bases. This sequence originates from a woman between 18 and 29 years old in good health. CDR3 nucleotide sequence: TGCAGTGCTACTAGCATCGAGCAGTACTTC. This encodes CSATSIEQYF.